This TCR beta chain appears in the sequencing data of a study of CD8 T cells in Susac syndrome. This CDR3 comprises 15 residues. CDR1 and CDR2 (germline): SGHVS, FQNEAQ. Between the trimmed V and J ends, which lost 5 bases and 0 bases, there was a span of 11 bases. Random hexamers were used to reverse transcribe the RNA input (about 0.5 to 1 ug). TCRdb redid the calling of the immunoSEQ multiplex PCR reads with MiXCR, one entry per CDR3 protein. The sample has roughly 120,000 distinct CDR3 sequences, just under 95% seen once. This receptor was taken from a human donor in good health. The chain carries TRBV7-8 and TRBJ1-5; D unclear. The sequencing input was CD4+ T cells from PBMCs. In nucleotides, the CDR3 is TGTGCCAGCAGCACTCGGAGTTATAGCAATCAGCCCCAGCATTTT. It is translated as CASSTRSYSNQPQHF.